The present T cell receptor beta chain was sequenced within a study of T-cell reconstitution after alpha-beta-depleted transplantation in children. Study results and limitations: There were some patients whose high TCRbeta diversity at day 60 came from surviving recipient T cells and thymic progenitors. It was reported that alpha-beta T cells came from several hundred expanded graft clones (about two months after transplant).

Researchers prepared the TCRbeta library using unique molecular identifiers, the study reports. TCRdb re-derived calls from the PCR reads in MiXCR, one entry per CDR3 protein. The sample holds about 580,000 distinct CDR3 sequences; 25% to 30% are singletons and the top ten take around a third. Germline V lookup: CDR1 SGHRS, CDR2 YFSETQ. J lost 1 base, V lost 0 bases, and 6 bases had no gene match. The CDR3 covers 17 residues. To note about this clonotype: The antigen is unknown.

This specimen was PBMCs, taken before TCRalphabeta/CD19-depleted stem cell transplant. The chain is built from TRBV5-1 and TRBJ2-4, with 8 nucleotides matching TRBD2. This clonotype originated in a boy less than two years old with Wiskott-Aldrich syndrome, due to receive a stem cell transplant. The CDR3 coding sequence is TGCGCCAGCAGCTTGGCCGGGACTAGTGTGGCCAAAAACATTCAGTACTTC. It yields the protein CASSLAGTSVAKNIQYF. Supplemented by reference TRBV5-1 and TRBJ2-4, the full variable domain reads KAGVTQTPRYLIKTRGQQVTLSCSPISGHRSVSWYQQTPGQGLQFLFEYFSETQRNKGNFPGRFSGRQFSNSRSEMNVSTLELGDSALYLCASSLAGTSVAKNIQYFGAGTRLSVL.